A single sample gave rise to the 2 T cell receptor beta chains below, sequenced in a study of vaccination and CD4 T cells after COVID-19. The sample's treatment: approximately 11-day PBMC culture with coronavirus spike peptide pools or control peptides (ViraFEST assay). Their specific antigens are unknown. The Oncomine TCR Beta short-read assay was what sequenced the DNA obtained from cultured CD4+ T cells. TCRdb passed the PCR reads through MiXCR, listing each CDR3 protein once. The table has under 20,000 distinct CDR3 sequences, 44% seen once. The sequences come from CD4+ T cells from blood, cultured in vitro, collected before SARS-CoV-2 vaccination. Receptor source: a human donor who had recovered from COVID-19.

V gene TRBV7-9 combines with J gene TRBJ2-5; the D gene is possibly TRBD1 (5 bases). V lost 6 bases and J lost 1, with 9 bases in between. CDR3 length equals 13 residues. Germline CDR1 is SEHNR and CDR2 is FQNEAQ (reference sequence). In nucleotides, the CDR3 is TGTGCCAGCAGTATCAGGGTCCAAGAGACCCAGTACTTC. It is translated as CASSIRVQETQYF.

This rearrangement joins TRBV10-3 to TRBJ2-2, with D maybe TRBD2 (6 bases). The V end was cut by 7 bases, the J end by 0 bases, with 12 bases between. The CDR3 is made up of 15 amino acids. Germline loops: CDR1 ENHRY, CDR2 SYGVKD. CDR3 coding DNA: TGTGCCATCACTCGGGACTCCGCGAACACCGGGGAGCTGTTTTTT. This codes for CAITRDSANTGELFF.